One and the same sample provided the 30 T cell receptor beta chains below, sequenced in a study of blood T cell repertoires in COVID-19 (dated by TCRdb to the early 2020s). Receptors were amplified or captured by the immunoSEQ multiplex PCR assay. The clones in this table, taken by TCRdb from immuneACCESS, are in-frame only. Not every clone is retained; where verified, under half of the shortfall comes from an unresolved V gene, and the cause of the rest is unknown. This sample has over 150,000 clones in its table, and around 80% of those were observed once. The leading ten clones occupy around 7% of the sample. Sequencing input: PBMCs or T cells enriched from blood (not recorded which). These receptors were obtained from a man in his fifties or sixties who had recovered from COVID-19.

J is TRBJ2-7 and V is TRBV16; 15 bases align to TRBD2. The junction had 8 bases not matched to a gene; V was cut back by 2 bases and J by 0 bases. Germline CDR1 and CDR2: KGHSY and FQNENV. CDR3 size: 19 residues. This CDR3 is CASSQLGLAGGRSSYEQYF. The CDR3 nucleotides are TGTGCCAGCAGCCAACTGGGACTAGCGGGGGGTAGGAGCTCCTACGAGCAGTACTTC.

The chain combines TRBV30 with TRBJ1-2, with D perhaps TRBD1 (6 bases). This CDR3 spans 12 amino acids. The germline V and J ends were trimmed by 2 bases and 7 bases, with 11 bases remaining between them. The germline V gene has CDR1 GTSNPN and CDR2 SVGIG (reference sequence). For the CDR3, the DNA is TGTGCCTGGAGTCGGTCAGGGGTTGGCTACACCTTC. Encoded protein: CAWSRSGVGYTF. The variable domain in full, with the rest retrieved from reference TRBV30 and TRBJ1-2, is SQTIHQWPATLVQPVGSPLSLECTVEGTSNPNLYWYRQAAGRGLQLLFYSVGIGQISSEVPQNLSASRPQDRQFILSSKKLLLSDSGFYLCAWSRSGVGYTFGSGTRLTVV.

This chain links TRBV4-2 with TRBJ2-1; 13 nucleotides align to TRBD2. This CDR3 comprises 18 residues. Germline-derived CDR1 and CDR2 are LGHNA and YNFKEQ. V shed 2 bases, J shed 7 bases, and the junction held 11 bases outside the gene matches. CDR3 coding DNA: TGTGCCAGCAGCCAATCGACTAGCGGGGGGCCCTCTCAGAATGAGCAGTTCTTC. Amino acid sequence: CASSQSTSGGPSQNEQFF.

This clone has a single count. This chain connects TRBV6-5 to TRBJ1-3; no clear D gene. Germline CDR1 MNHEY, CDR2 SVGAGI. This CDR3 has 13 amino acids. Trimming took 7 bases from V and 0 from J, leaving 7 bases between them. The CDR3 DNA sequence: TGTGCCAGCATGGGCTTCTCTGGAAACACCATATATTTT. Its protein is CASMGFSGNTIYF.

The genes are TRBV4-2 and TRBJ2-1; D might be TRBD2 (6 bases). V lost 0 bases to trimming and J lost 5 bases, with 14 bases between them. The CDR3 length is 16 residues. Germline V gene sequence: CDR1 LGHNA, CDR2 YNFKEQ. This CDR3 reads CASSQDLGGVNNEQFF. The CDR3 coding sequence is TGTGCCAGCAGCCAAGATTTGGGCGGGGTCAACAATGAGCAGTTCTTC.

This chain links TRBV27 with TRBJ1-4, with 9 bases aligning to TRBD1. With 4 bases clipped from V and 8 bases from J, the junction kept 5 bases outside the gene matches. CDR3 length equals 14 residues. CDR1 and CDR2 from the germline V gene are MNHEY and SMNVEV (reference sequence). The CDR3 DNA sequence: TGTGCCAGCAGTTCTCGACAGGGGGTGGAAAAACTGTTTTTT. Amino acids: CASSSRQGVEKLFF. The variable domain in full, completed from reference TRBV27 and TRBJ1-4, reads EAQVTQNPRYLITVTGKKLTVTCSQNMNHEYMSWYRQDPGLGLRQIYYSMNVEVTDKGDVPEGYKVSRKEKRNFPLILESPSPNQTSLYFCASSSRQGVEKLFFGSGTQLSVL.

V is TRBV4-1 and J is TRBJ2-7; the match to TRBD1 covers 8 bases. CDR3 size: 15 residues. Germline CDR1 MGHRA, CDR2 YSYEKL. With V trimmed by 2 bases and J by 4 bases, 7 bases remained unmatched. DNA of the CDR3: TGCGCCAGCAGCCAACCGGGACAGGCGATTTACGAGCAGTACTTC. It translates to CASSQPGQAIYEQYF.

This chain connects TRBV6-1 to TRBJ2-5, with D possibly matching TRBD1 (6 bases). Between the trimmed V and J ends, which lost 2 bases and 1 base, there was a span of 14 bases. CDR3 length: 16 amino acids. Germline V gene data show CDR1 as MNHNS and CDR2 as SASEGT. The CDR3 bases are TGTGCCAGCAGTGAATGGGGGCGGAAGGGCCAAGAGACCCAGTACTTC. Its translation: CASSEWGRKGQETQYF.

The chain carries TRBV2 and TRBJ1-2; 7 bases map to TRBD1. CDR1 SNHLY and CDR2 FYNNEI come from the germline V gene. V gave up 6 bases and J gave up 5 bases; unmatched junction bases: 6. The CDR3 is 13 amino acids. CDR3 DNA sequence: TGTGCCAGCAGGAGCGACAGGGAATATGGCTACACCTTC. Its translation: CASRSDREYGYTF.

The chain employs TRBV6-1 and TRBJ1-5, with D hard to call. This CDR3 has 14 amino acids. V was trimmed by 2 bases and J by 4 bases, leaving 9 bases between them. Per germline, CDR1 MNHNS and CDR2 SASEGT. CDR3 nucleotide sequence: TGTGCCAGCAGTGAACTCGACGGGAATCAGCCCCAGCATTTT. Amino acid sequence: CASSELDGNQPQHF.

This chain links TRBV20-1 with TRBJ1-1; maybe TRBD1 (5 bases). Trimming left V 7 bases short and J 4 bases short, with 10 bases between. The germline V gene encodes CDR1 DFQATT and CDR2 SNEGSKA (reference sequence). The CDR3 covers 11 residues. The CDR3 DNA follows: TGCAGTGGGGCAAGGGGCACTGAAGCTTTCTTT. Its translation: CSGARGTEAFF.

The chain recombines TRBV2 with TRBJ2-3; D is undetermined. The V gene's germline CDR1 is SNHLY and CDR2 FYNNEI. CDR3 length: 14 residues. The germline V and J ends were trimmed by 8 bases and 1 base, with 13 bases remaining between them. The CDR3 DNA follows: TGTGCCAGCTTTTACGGAGAGGGCACAGATACGCAGTATTTT. Translation gives CASFYGEGTDTQYF.

The V gene is TRBV15, the J gene TRBJ1-2; D gene unclear. Per the germline V gene, CDR1 is LNHNV and CDR2 is YYDKDF (reference sequence). V was cut by 0 bases and J by 3 bases, with 5 bases left in between. CDR3 size: 13 residues. The CDR3 DNA reads TGTGCCACCAGCAGAGAAACAGACTATGGCTACACCTTC. It is translated as CATSRETDYGYTF. Complete variable domain (other parts from reference TRBV15 and TRBJ1-2): DAMVIQNPRYQVTQFGKPVTLSCSQTLNHNVMYWYQQKSSQAPKLLFHYYDKDFNNEADTPDNFQSRRPNTSFCFLDIRSPGLGDTAMYLCATSRETDYGYTFGSGTRLTVV.

The chain combines TRBV7-8 with TRBJ1-2, with 9 positions matching TRBD1. J lost 4 bases, V lost 5 bases, and 8 bases had no gene match. There are 15 residues in the CDR3. Germline V CDR1 and CDR2: SGHVS, FQNEAQ. CDR3 sequence reads: CASSPGQGWSYGYTF. The CDR3 nucleotides are TGTGCCAGCAGCCCGGGACAGGGATGGAGCTATGGCTACACCTTC.

This chain uses TRBV5-1 with TRBJ2-7; 7 bases map to TRBD1. V dropped 0 bases and J dropped 3; count of bases not matched to a gene: 9. Germline lookup yields CDR1 SGHRS and CDR2 YFSETQ. This CDR3 contains 16 residues. The CDR3 region is CASSLDLWGQFYEQYF. DNA of the CDR3: TGCGCCAGCAGCTTGGATCTTTGGGGACAGTTCTACGAGCAGTACTTC.

The chain couples TRBV30 to TRBJ2-2, with 8 bases that match TRBD1. The V gene end was trimmed by 0 bases and the J gene end by 3 bases; junction bases not matched to a gene: 3. The CDR3 totals 15 residues. Germline V gene lookup returns CDR1 GTSNPN and CDR2 SVGIG (reference sequence). The DNA for the CDR3 is TGTGCCTGGAGTGTACGACAGGGGTACACCGGGGAGCTGTTTTTT. It encodes CAWSVRQGYTGELFF. Complete variable domain (other parts from reference TRBV30 and TRBJ2-2): SQTIHQWPATLVQPVGSPLSLECTVEGTSNPNLYWYRQAAGRGLQLLFYSVGIGQISSEVPQNLSASRPQDRQFILSSKKLLLSDSGFYLCAWSVRQGYTGELFFGEGSRLTVL.

The rearrangement links TRBV5-1 to TRBJ2-1; no clear D gene. With 3 bases removed from V and 7 bases from J, the gap between germline ends came to 8 bases. CDR3 length: 12 amino acids. CDR1 and CDR2 (germline): SGHRS, YFSETQ. CDR3 sequence: CASSSLGNEQFF. DNA for the CDR3: TGCGCCAGCAGCTCTCTCGGTAATGAGCAGTTCTTC.

This clone has only a few counts. This chain uses TRBV4-1 with TRBJ2-2; 12 bases match TRBD2. V shed 2 bases, J shed 6 bases, and the junction held 4 bases outside the gene matches. The CDR3 runs to 16 residues. Germline V gives CDR1 MGHRA, CDR2 YSYEKL. This CDR3 is CASSQPSGGVAGELFF. CDR3 nucleotides: TGCGCCAGCAGCCAACCTAGCGGGGGGGTGGCCGGGGAGCTGTTTTTT.

The chain links TRBV29-1 to TRBJ2-3; TRBD2 aligns across 12 bases. The trim removed 0 bases at V and 0 bases at J, leaving 10 bases unmatched. The CDR3 spans 19 residues. The germline gives CDR1 SQVTM, CDR2 ANQGSEA. The CDR3 protein is CSVEEPTSGGRASTDTQYF. CDR3 bases: TGCAGCGTTGAAGAACCCACTAGCGGGGGGCGAGCTAGCACAGATACGCAGTATTTT.

This chain uses TRBV19 with TRBJ2-7, with D tentatively TRBD1 (6 bases). The germline V gene encodes CDR1 LNHDA and CDR2 SQIVND (reference sequence). CDR3 length: 13 residues. V was cut by 1 base and J by 3 bases, with 7 bases left in between. CDR3: CASSIGGGYEQYF. CDR3 nucleotide sequence: TGTGCCAGTAGTATAGGAGGGGGCTACGAGCAGTACTTC.

Note on this clone: Within the sample, other DNA sequences also encode this same CDR3. The chain couples TRBV7-9 to TRBJ1-5, with 9 nucleotides matching TRBD1. The CDR3 has 14 amino acids. Per germline, CDR1 SEHNR and CDR2 FQNEAQ (reference sequence). Losses at the gene ends were 2 bases for V and 7 bases for J; bases not matched to a gene: 3. The chain's CDR3 is CASSLTGGGQPQHF. The CDR3 nucleotides are TGTGCCAGCAGCTTAACAGGGGGCGGCCAGCCCCAGCATTTT.

The rearrangement joins TRBV10-2 to TRBJ2-4, with a weak D call TRBD2 (6 bases). Per germline, CDR1 WSHSY and CDR2 SAAADI. V shed 4 bases and J shed 7 bases, with 8 bases lying between them. CDR3 length: 12 residues. The CDR3 sequence is CASSVGGNIQYF. The CDR3, as DNA: TGCGCCAGCAGTGTTGGGGGGAACATTCAGTACTTC.

This clone was observed a single time. The chain combines TRBV5-1 with TRBJ1-2; 8 positions agree with TRBD1. This CDR3 spans 14 amino acids. The trim removed 4 bases at V and 4 bases at J, leaving 6 bases unmatched. CDR1 and CDR2 (germline): SGHRS, YFSETQ. CDR3 sequence: CASSPEDRAYGYTF. CDR3 bases: TGCGCCAGCAGCCCCGAGGACAGGGCCTATGGCTACACCTTC.

This clone was seen only a few times. This rearrangement joins TRBV7-2 to TRBJ2-5; a possible D gene is TRBD2 (5 bases). Germline CDR1 SGHTA, CDR2 FQGNSA. V was clipped by 2 bases and J by 7 bases, with 14 bases between them. The CDR3 has 14 amino acids. CDR3 sequence (DNA): TGTGCCAGCAGCTTAAGCCGCCCAGAGGGGACCCAGTACTTC. Its translation: CASSLSRPEGTQYF. The variable domain in full, with the rest retrieved from reference TRBV7-2 and TRBJ2-5, is GAGVSQSPSNKVTEKGKDVELRCDPISGHTALYWYRQSLGQGLEFLIYFQGNSAPDKSGLPSDRFSAERTGGSVSTLTIQRTQQEDSAVYLCASSLSRPEGTQYFGPGTRLLVL.

This clone was seen just once. The J gene is TRBJ2-7, the V gene TRBV5-1; D may be TRBD1 (5 bases). This CDR3 region has 14 residues. V was shortened by 5 bases and J by 5 bases, with 17 bases between the two germline ends. Germline V lookup: CDR1 SGHRS, CDR2 YFSETQ. The CDR3 DNA follows: TGCGCCAGCAGGAAGGAGACAGTGGAAAACGAGCAGTACTTC. Translating gives CASRKETVENEQYF.

This chain joins TRBV18 and TRBJ1-4, with D possibly TRBD1 on 5 matching bases. CDR3 length equals 15 residues. The germline V gene encodes CDR1 KGHSH and CDR2 LQKENI. V lost 2 bases and J lost 3, with 10 bases in between. For the CDR3, the DNA is TGTGCCAGCTCACCAGGGCCAGGGCCTAATGAAAAACTGTTTTTT. This codes for CASSPGPGPNEKLFF.

The J gene is TRBJ1-5, the V gene TRBV2, with D unresolved. Per the germline V gene, CDR1 is SNHLY and CDR2 is FYNNEI. This CDR3 region has 15 residues. V gave up 7 bases and J gave up 0 bases, with 13 bases separating them. The CDR3 coding sequence is TGTGCCAGCACTTTAGAGGGTAGTAGCAATCAGCCCCAGCATTTT. Encoded protein: CASTLEGSSNQPQHF.

In its sample, this clone was seen a few times. The rearrangement joins TRBV19 to TRBJ1-1; TRBD1 is a possible D gene (6 bases). Germline CDR1 reads LNHDA; CDR2 reads SQIVND (reference sequence). There are 13 residues in the CDR3. Between the trimmed V and J ends, which lost 5 bases and 6 bases, there was a span of 13 bases. The CDR3 protein is CASSPSRGSEAFF. In DNA, the CDR3 is TGTGCCAGTAGTCCCAGCAGGGGCTCTGAAGCTTTCTTT.

CDR3 in amino acids: CASRKESSGNTIYF. The CDR3 DNA sequence: TGTGCCAGCAGGAAAGAGAGCTCTGGAAACACCATATATTTT. This chain uses TRBV6-5 with TRBJ1-3; D is uncertain. CDR1 and CDR2 from the germline V gene are MNHEY and SVGAGI. V was pared by 6 bases and J by 0 bases, with 9 bases between. The CDR3 is made up of 14 amino acids.

The chain combines TRBV6-1 with TRBJ2-7, with a tentative D call TRBD1 (6 bases). Looked up from germline, CDR1 is MNHNS and CDR2 is SASEGT. CDR3 size: 15 residues. Trimming shortened V by 1 base and J by 4 bases, and 14 bases separated the two germline ends. The DNA for the CDR3 is TGTGCCAGCAGTGAAGGTCCCAGGGGTACTTACGAGCAGTACTTC. As protein: CASSEGPRGTYEQYF.